This T cell receptor (beta chain) appears in the sequencing data of a study of monozygotic twins with inflammatory bowel disease. Points from the study as a whole: Healthy co-twins exceeded IBD patients in TCRbeta diversity as measured by inverse Simpson.

Germline V gene sequence: CDR1 DFQATT, CDR2 SNEGSKA (reference sequence). The CDR3 is 15 residues long. Concerning this clonotype itself: Its antigen is unidentified.

There were 3500 ng of total RNA used for each TCR library. Using the 5' RACE reads, TCRdb records one entry per CDR3 protein without DNA. The ten most abundant clones cover around 2.4% of a sample with more than 350,000 distinct CDR3 sequences. The specimen sequenced was blood. This chain links TRBV20-1 with TRBJ2-7; TCRdb's D call, TRBD2, is unchecked because there is no DNA. This TCR came from a human donor with ulcerative colitis or Crohn's disease, or a healthy co-twin of an affected twin (not recorded which). This CDR3 reads CSARSTSGRKYEQYF.